The 5 T cell receptor beta chains in this list originate from one sample, sequenced in a study of identical twins. Using its own MiXCR run on the 5' RACE reads, TCRdb lists one record per CDR3 protein. The table records some 320,000 distinct CDR3 sequences, 12% of them present only once. The sample was also linked to a second study, of yellow fever vaccine responses in identical twins.

The source material was CD8+ T cells sorted from blood. Receptor source: a woman under 30 in good health.

CDR3 coding DNA: TGCGCCAGCAGCTTACCGACAGCACCCCCCTACGAGCAGTACTTC. This codes for CASSLPTAPPYEQYF. The rearrangement uses TRBV5-1 and TRBJ2-7; D possibly corresponds to TRBD1 (5 bases). The germline CDR1 and CDR2 sequences are SGHRS and YFSETQ. This CDR3 comprises 15 residues. Trimming pared 2 bases from V and 2 bases from J, leaving 14 bases between.

The chain joins TRBV6-5 to TRBJ2-3, with a possible D match to TRBD1 (6 bases). Germline V gene sequence: CDR1 MNHEY, CDR2 SVGAGI. The length of the CDR3 is 15 residues. Deletions cut 2 bases from V and 3 bases from J, with 12 bases between. The CDR3 sequence: CASSYTQGVTDTQYF. Written as DNA, the CDR3 is TGTGCCAGCAGTTACACACAGGGTGTAACAGATACGCAGTATTTT.

This chain joins TRBV20-1 and TRBJ2-1; 10 nucleotides match TRBD2. J was trimmed by 5 bases and V by 5 bases; bases with no gene match: 6. The CDR3 runs to 14 residues. The V gene's germline CDR1 is DFQATT and CDR2 SNEGSKA (reference sequence). CDR3 region: CSAGLAGDNNEQFF. In nucleotides, the CDR3 is TGCAGTGCTGGCCTAGCGGGGGATAACAATGAGCAGTTCTTC.

V and J are TRBV4-1 and TRBJ2-1; D tentatively fits TRBD1 or TRBD2 (6 bases each). Germline CDR1 is MGHRA and CDR2 is YSYEKL. V was trimmed by 3 bases and J by 4 bases, leaving 16 bases between them. This CDR3 has 16 residues. Here the CDR3 DNA reads TGCGCCAGCAGCCAGGGAGAGGGGGGTAGGTACAATGAGCAGTTCTTC. Amino acids: CASSQGEGGRYNEQFF.

V usage is TRBV3-1 and J usage is TRBJ1-1; the D gene is possibly TRBD1 (5 bases). V was clipped by 1 base and J by 7 bases, with 16 bases between them. The CDR3 consists of 15 residues. Germline lookup yields CDR1 LGHDT and CDR2 YNNKEL (reference sequence). The CDR3 protein is CASSQGGGLRIEAFF. The CDR3 DNA sequence: TGTGCCAGCAGCCAAGGGGGGGGACTTCGGATTGAAGCTTTCTTT.